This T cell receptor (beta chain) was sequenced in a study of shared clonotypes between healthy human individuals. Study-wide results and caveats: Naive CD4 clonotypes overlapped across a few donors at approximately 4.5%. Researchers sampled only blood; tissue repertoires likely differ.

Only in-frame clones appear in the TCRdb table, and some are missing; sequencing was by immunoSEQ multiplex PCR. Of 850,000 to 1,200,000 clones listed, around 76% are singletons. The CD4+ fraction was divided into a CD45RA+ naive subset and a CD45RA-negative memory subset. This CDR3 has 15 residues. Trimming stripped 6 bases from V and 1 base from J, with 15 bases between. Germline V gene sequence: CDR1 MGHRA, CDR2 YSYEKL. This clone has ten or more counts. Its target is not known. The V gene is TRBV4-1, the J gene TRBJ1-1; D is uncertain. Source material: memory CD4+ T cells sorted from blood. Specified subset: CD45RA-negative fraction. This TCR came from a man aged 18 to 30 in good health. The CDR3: CASSPNQNTNTEAFF. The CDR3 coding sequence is TGCGCCAGCAGTCCGAACCAGAATACGAACACTGAAGCTTTCTTT.